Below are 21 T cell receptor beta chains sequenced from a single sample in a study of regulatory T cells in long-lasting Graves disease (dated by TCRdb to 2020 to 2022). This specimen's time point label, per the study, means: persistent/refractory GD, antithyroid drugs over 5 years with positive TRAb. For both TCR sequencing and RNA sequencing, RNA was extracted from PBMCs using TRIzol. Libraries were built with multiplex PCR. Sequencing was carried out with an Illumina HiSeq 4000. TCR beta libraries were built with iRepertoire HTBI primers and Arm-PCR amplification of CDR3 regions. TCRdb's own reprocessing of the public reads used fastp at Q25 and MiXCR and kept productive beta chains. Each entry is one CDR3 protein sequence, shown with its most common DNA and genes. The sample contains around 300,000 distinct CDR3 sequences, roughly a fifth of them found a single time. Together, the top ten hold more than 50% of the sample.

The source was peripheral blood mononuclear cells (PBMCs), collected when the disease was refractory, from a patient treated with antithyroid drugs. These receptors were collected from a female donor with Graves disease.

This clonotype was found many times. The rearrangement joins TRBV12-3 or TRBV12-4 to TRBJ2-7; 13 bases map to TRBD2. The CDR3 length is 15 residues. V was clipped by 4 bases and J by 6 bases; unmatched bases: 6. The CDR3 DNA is TGTGCCAGCAGTTCCGGACTAGCGGGAGTCCCCGAGCAGTACTTC. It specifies CASSSGLAGVPEQYF.

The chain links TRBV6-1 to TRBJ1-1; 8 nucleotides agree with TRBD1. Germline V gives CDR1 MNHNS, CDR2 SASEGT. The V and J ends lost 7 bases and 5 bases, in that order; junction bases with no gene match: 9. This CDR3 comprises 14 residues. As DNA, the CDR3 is TGTGCCAGCACTTTAGACAGGGGAAGGACTGAAGCTTTCTTT. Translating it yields CASTLDRGRTEAFF.

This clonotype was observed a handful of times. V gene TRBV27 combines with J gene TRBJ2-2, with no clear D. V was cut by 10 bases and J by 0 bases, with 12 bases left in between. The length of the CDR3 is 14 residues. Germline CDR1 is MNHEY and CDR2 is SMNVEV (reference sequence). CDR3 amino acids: CATAPGANTGELFF. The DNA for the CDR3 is TGTGCCACGGCTCCAGGAGCGAACACCGGGGAGCTGTTTTTT.

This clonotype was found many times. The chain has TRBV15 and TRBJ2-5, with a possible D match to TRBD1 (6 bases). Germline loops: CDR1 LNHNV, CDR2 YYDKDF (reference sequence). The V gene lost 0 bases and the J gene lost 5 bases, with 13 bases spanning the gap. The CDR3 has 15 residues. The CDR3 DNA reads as TGTGCCACCAGCAGAGATCCTAGGGGGTGGGAGACCCAGTACTTC. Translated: CATSRDPRGWETQYF.

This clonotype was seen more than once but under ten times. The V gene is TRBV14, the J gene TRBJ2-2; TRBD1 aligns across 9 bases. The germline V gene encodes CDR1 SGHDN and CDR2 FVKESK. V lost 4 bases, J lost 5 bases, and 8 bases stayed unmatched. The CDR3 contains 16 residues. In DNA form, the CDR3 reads TGTGCCAGCAGCCTACCGGGACAGGGAGTTACCGGGGAGCTGTTTTTT. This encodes CASSLPGQGVTGELFF.

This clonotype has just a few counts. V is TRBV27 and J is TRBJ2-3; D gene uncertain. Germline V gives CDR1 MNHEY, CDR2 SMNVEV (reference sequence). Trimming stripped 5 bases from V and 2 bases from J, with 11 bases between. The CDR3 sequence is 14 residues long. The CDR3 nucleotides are TGTGCCAGCAGTCCCTCGGGCCCCACAGATACGCAGTATTTT. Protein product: CASSPSGPTDTQYF.

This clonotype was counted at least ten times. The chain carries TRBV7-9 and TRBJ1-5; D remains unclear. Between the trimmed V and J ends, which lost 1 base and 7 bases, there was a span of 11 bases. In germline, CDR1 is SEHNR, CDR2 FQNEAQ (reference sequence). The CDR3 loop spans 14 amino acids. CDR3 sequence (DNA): TGTGCCAGCAGCTTAGATGGGGAAGGACAGCCCCAGCATTTT. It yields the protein CASSLDGEGQPQHF.

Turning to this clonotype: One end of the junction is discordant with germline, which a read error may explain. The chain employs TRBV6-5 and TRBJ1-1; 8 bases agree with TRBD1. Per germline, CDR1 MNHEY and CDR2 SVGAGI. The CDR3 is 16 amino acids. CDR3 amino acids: CAGSYLAGGMGTEAFF. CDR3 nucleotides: TGTGCCGGCAGTTACTTAGCAGGGGGCATGGGCACTGAAGCTTTCTTT.

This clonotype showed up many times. The CDR3 spells CASSPLRDRDFYEQYF. In DNA form, the CDR3 reads TGTGCCAGCAGCCCCCTGAGGGACAGGGACTTTTACGAGCAGTACTTC. The chain employs TRBV13 and TRBJ2-7; 9 bases are a match to TRBD1. CDR3 length equals 16 residues. V was pared by 5 bases and J by 4 bases, with 12 bases of the junction left unmatched. Germline V lookup: CDR1 PRHDT, CDR2 FYEKMQ (reference sequence).

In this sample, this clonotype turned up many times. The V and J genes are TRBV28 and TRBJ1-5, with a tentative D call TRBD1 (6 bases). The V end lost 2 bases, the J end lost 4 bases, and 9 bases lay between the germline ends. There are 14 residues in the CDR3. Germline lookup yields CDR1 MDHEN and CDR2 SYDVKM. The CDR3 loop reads CASSLGGANQPQHF. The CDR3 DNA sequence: TGTGCCAGCAGTTTAGGGGGGGCAAATCAGCCCCAGCATTTT.

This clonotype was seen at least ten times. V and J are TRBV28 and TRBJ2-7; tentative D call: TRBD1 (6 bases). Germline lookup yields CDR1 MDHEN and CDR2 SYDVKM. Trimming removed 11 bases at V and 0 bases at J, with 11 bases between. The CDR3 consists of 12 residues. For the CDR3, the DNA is TGTGCCGTCCAGGACAGCTCCTACGAGCAGTACTTC. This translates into CAVQDSSYEQYF.

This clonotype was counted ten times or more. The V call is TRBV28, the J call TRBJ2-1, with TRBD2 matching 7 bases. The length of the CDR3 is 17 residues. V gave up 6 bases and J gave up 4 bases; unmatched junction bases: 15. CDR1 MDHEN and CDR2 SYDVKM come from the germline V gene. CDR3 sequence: CASRSTPRLAVYNEQFF. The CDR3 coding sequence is TGTGCCAGCAGGTCGACCCCCCGGCTAGCGGTATACAATGAGCAGTTCTTC.

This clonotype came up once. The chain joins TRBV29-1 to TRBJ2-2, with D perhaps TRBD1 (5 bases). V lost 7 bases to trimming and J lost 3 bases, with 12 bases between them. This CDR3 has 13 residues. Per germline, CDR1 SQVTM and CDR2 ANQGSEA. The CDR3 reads CSAPEGDTGELFF. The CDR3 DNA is TGCAGCGCCCCCGAAGGGGACACCGGGGAGCTGTTTTTT.

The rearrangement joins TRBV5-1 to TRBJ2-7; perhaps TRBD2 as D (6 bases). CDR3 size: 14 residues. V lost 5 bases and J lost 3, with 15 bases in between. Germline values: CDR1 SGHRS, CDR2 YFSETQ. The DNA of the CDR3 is TGCGCCAGCAGACTGGAGGGGTCATTCTACGAGCAGTACTTC. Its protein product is CASRLEGSFYEQYF.

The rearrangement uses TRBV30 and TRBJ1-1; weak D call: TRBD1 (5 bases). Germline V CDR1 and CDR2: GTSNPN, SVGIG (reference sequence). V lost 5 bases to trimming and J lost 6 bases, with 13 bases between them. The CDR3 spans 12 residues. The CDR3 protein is CAWVRDRPEAFF. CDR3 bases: TGTGCCTGGGTCAGGGATAGGCCTGAAGCTTTCTTT.

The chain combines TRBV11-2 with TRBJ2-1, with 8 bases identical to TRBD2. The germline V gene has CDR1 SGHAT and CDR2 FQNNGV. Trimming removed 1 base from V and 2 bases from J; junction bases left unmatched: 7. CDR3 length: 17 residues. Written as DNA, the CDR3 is TGTGCCAGCAGCTTAGTCCGACTAGCGCCCACCTACAATGAGCAGTTCTTC. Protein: CASSLVRLAPTYNEQFF. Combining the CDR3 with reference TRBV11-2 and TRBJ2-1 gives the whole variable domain EAGVAQSPRYKIIEKRQSVAFWCNPISGHATLYWYQQILGQGPKLLIQFQNNGVVDDSQLPKDRFSAERLKGVDSTLKIQPAKLEDSAVYLCASSLVRLAPTYNEQFFGPGTRLTVL.

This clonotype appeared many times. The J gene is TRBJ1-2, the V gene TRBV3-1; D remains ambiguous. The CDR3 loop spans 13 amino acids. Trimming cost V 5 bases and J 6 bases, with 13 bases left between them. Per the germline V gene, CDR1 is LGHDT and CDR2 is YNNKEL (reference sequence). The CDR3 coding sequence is TGTGCCAGCAGCTTCCGAACTTCAGATGGCTACACCTTC. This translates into CASSFRTSDGYTF.

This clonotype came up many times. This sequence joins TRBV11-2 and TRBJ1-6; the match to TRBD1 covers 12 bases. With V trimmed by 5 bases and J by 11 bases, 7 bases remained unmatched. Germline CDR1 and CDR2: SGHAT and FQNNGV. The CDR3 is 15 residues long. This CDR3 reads CASSGGTGGYTPLHF. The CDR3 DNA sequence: TGTGCCAGCAGCGGGGGGACAGGGGGCTATACACCCCTCCACTTT.

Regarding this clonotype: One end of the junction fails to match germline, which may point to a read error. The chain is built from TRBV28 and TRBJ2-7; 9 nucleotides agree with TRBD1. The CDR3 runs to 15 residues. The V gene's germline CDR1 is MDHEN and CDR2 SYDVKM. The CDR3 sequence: CASSAAGTGLHEQYF. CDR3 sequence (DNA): TGTGCTAGCAGTGCCGCCGGGACAGGGTTGCACGAGCAGTACTTC.

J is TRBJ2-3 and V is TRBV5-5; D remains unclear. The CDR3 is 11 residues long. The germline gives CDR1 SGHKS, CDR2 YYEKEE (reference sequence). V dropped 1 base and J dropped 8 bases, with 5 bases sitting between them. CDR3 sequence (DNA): TGTGCCAGCAGCTTGTACGGTACGCAGTATTTT. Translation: CASSLYGTQYF.

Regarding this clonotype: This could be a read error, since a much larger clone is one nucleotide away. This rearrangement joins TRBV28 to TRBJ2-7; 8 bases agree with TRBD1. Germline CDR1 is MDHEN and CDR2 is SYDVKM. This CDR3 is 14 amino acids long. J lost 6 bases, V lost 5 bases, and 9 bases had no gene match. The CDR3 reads CASSVQGASFEQYF. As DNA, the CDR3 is TGTGCCAGCAGTGTGCAGGGGGCTAGTTTCGAGCAGTACTTC.